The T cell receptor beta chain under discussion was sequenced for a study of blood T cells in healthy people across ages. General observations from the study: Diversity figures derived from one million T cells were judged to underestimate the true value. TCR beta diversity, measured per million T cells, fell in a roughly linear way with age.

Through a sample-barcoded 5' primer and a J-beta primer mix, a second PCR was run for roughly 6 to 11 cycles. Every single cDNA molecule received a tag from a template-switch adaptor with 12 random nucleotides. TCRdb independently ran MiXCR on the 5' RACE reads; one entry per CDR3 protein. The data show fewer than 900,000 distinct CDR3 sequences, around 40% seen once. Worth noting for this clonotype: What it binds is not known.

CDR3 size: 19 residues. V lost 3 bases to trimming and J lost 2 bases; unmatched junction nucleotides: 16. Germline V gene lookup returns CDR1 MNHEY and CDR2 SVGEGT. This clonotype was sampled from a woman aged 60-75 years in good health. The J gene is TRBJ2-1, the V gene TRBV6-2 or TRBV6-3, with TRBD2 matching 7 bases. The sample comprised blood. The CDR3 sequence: CASSYLAGLAVRAYNEQFF. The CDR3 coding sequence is TGTGCCAGCAGTTATCTGGCGGGCCTAGCGGTGAGGGCCTACAATGAGCAGTTCTTC.